This entry lists 16 T cell receptor beta chains sequenced from one sample in a study of neurological immune-mediated disorders. Documented time point: longitudinal time-point 3. One entry per CDR3 protein, called by TCRdb with MiXCR from the 5' RACE reads. The sample has approximately 48,000 distinct CDR3 sequences, about an eighth seen once; the top ten hold about 10%. Sequences were obtained from PBMCs. These receptors were collected from a male donor with HTLV-1-associated myelopathy (HAM/TSP).

At least ten counts were recorded for this clonotype. V is TRBV20-1 and J is TRBJ2-5, with 8 bases fitting TRBD1. The V gene's germline CDR1 is DFQATT and CDR2 SNEGSKA (reference sequence). The CDR3 loop spans 12 amino acids. The junction had 3 bases not matched to a gene; V was cut back by 4 bases and J by 5 bases. Here the CDR3 DNA reads TGCAGTGCTACCCCAGGGGGCGAGACCCAGTACTTC. It codes for CSATPGGETQYF.

Remarks on this clonotype: The junction and the germline gene differ at one end; a read error may be behind it. The chain recombines TRBV6-2 or TRBV6-3 with TRBJ1-5; possibly TRBD1 for D (5 bases). The CDR3 covers 14 residues. Germline CDR1 reads MNHEY; CDR2 reads SVGEGT. The CDR3 sequence is CASSPGVLNQPKHF. The CDR3 DNA reads as TGTGCCAGTAGTCCGGGGGTTCTCAATCAGCCCAAGCATTTT.

This clonotype came up many times. The V call is TRBV9, the J call TRBJ2-1; TRBD2 aligns across 7 bases. This CDR3 is 11 amino acids long. Per germline, CDR1 SGDLS and CDR2 YYNGEE. With 9 bases clipped from V and 9 bases from J, the junction kept 6 bases outside the gene matches. Here the CDR3 reads CATGSGGEQFF. The CDR3 DNA sequence: TGTGCCACGGGGTCGGGAGGTGAGCAGTTCTTC.

This clonotype showed up many times. This chain connects TRBV12-3 or TRBV12-4 to TRBJ1-1; D perhaps matches TRBD1 (5 bases). The CDR3 contains 13 residues. V was shortened by 5 bases and J by 1 base, with 8 bases between the two germline ends. CDR3 loop: CASSGGGNTEAFF. The CDR3 DNA is TGTGCCAGCAGTGGGGGGGGGAACACTGAAGCTTTCTTT.

The sample holds many counts of this clonotype. The chain links TRBV5-1 to TRBJ1-1; D is possibly TRBD1 (6 bases). The CDR3 length is 15 residues. Between the trimmed V and J ends, which lost 4 bases and 4 bases, there was a span of 17 bases. Germline values: CDR1 SGHRS, CDR2 YFSETQ. The CDR3 coding sequence is TGCGCCAGCAGCCAAGGGGGAGGGGGAGTCACTGAAGCTTTCTTT. Amino acids: CASSQGGGGVTEAFF.

This clonotype was recorded many times. The rearrangement uses TRBV5-5 and TRBJ1-5; 11 nucleotides line up with TRBD1. Trimming cost V 2 bases and J 6 bases; bases outside gene matches: 10. Germline assignment: CDR1 SGHKS and CDR2 YYEKEE (reference sequence). This CDR3 contains 17 residues. The chain's CDR3 is CASSFRPRDRGAQPQHF. CDR3 nucleotides: TGTGCCAGCAGCTTTAGGCCCCGGGACAGGGGGGCTCAGCCCCAGCATTTT. The complete variable domain, with remaining parts taken from reference TRBV5-5 and TRBJ1-5, reads DAGVTQSPTHLIKTRGQQVTLRCSPISGHKSVSWYQQVLGQGPQFIFQYYEKEERGRGNFPDRFSARQFPNYSSELNVNALLLGDSALYLCASSFRPRDRGAQPQHFGDGTRLSIL.

This clonotype was picked up a small number of times. A read error may explain this, as a much larger clone is one base away. The rearrangement links TRBV12-3 or TRBV12-4 to TRBJ2-2; tentatively, D is TRBD1 (5 bases). Trimming took 6 bases from V and 3 from J, leaving 17 bases between them. The CDR3 sequence is 16 residues long. CDR3 DNA sequence: TGTGCCAGCAGGCGCGGACATGGGGAATACACCGGGGAGCTGTTTTTT. It encodes CASRRGHGEYTGELFF.

This clonotype occurred many times. The chain links TRBV5-1 to TRBJ2-7; the D gene is possibly TRBD2 (6 bases). The CDR3 loop spans 15 amino acids. V was cut by 0 bases and J by 0 bases, with 10 bases left in between. Germline loops: CDR1 SGHRS, CDR2 YFSETQ. CDR3 residues: CASSLAGGISYEQYF. The CDR3, as DNA: TGCGCCAGCAGCTTGGCCGGGGGAATCTCCTACGAGCAGTACTTC.

This clonotype occurred many times. The chain carries TRBV7-9 and TRBJ2-3; tentative D call: TRBD1 (6 bases). Germline V gene sequence: CDR1 SEHNR, CDR2 FQNEAQ (reference sequence). CDR3 length equals 14 residues. V lost 6 bases, J lost 4 bases, and 14 bases lay in between. This CDR3 reads CASSGQKFPDTQYF. For the CDR3, the DNA is TGTGCCAGCAGTGGACAGAAATTCCCAGATACGCAGTATTTT.

This clonotype occurred many times. This chain joins TRBV5-1 and TRBJ2-7, with TRBD1 matching over 8 bases. CDR3 length: 16 residues. In germline, CDR1 is SGHRS, CDR2 YFSETQ. V lost 4 bases, J lost 2 bases, and 11 bases stayed unmatched. CDR3 sequence: CASSLAGTGITYEQYF. CDR3 coding DNA: TGCGCCAGCAGCCTGGCCGGGACAGGTATTACCTACGAGCAGTACTTC.

This clonotype was found many times. This chain uses TRBV12-3 or TRBV12-4 with TRBJ1-6; D gene uncertain. The CDR3 runs 12 residues. V was pared by 0 bases and J by 7 bases, with 1 base between. CDR3 sequence reads: CASSLANSPLHF. The DNA of the CDR3 is TGTGCCAGCAGTTTAGCAAATTCACCCCTCCACTTT.

The sample holds many counts of this clonotype. This sequence joins TRBV12-3 or TRBV12-4 and TRBJ2-7; D is perhaps TRBD1 (6 bases). Trimming took 6 bases from V and 4 from J, leaving 19 bases between them. The CDR3 totals 15 residues. The CDR3: CASSKPGTPDYEQYF. For the CDR3, the DNA is TGTGCCAGCAGCAAGCCCGGGACACCCGATTACGAGCAGTACTTC.

In its sample, this clonotype was seen many times. This rearrangement joins TRBV29-1 to TRBJ2-1, with D tentatively TRBD1 (5 bases). The germline V gene has CDR1 SQVTM and CDR2 ANQGSEA. The CDR3 length is 14 residues. The V end was cut by 3 bases, the J end by 5 bases, with 14 bases between. The CDR3 loop is CSVDLGPRNNEQFF. The CDR3 nucleotides read TGCAGCGTTGATCTGGGGCCACGAAACAATGAGCAGTTCTTC.

The table lists this clonotype with many counts. J is TRBJ1-1 and V is TRBV28, with a possible D match to TRBD1 (6 bases). Trimming cost V 7 bases and J 2 bases, with 14 bases left between them. CDR1 and CDR2 (germline): MDHEN, SYDVKM. The CDR3 contains 14 residues. CDR3 sequence (DNA): TGTGCCAGCAAAGACAGGCCCGGCAACACTGAAGCTTTCTTT. This codes for CASKDRPGNTEAFF. Based on the CDR3 plus reference TRBV28 and TRBJ1-1, the full variable domain is DVKVTQSSRYLVKRTGEKVFLECVQDMDHENMFWYRQDPGLGLRLIYFSYDVKMKEKGDIPEGYSVSREKKERFSLILESASTNQTSMYLCASKDRPGNTEAFFGQGTRLTVV.

This clonotype has only a few counts. The chain is built from TRBV18 and TRBJ2-7, with TRBD1 matching over 8 bases. V was pared by 3 bases and J by 0 bases, with 4 bases of the junction left unmatched. Germline V gene sequence: CDR1 KGHSH, CDR2 LQKENI. The CDR3 sequence is 15 residues long. As DNA, the CDR3 is TGTGCCAGCTCACCTTGGGACAGGATCTCCTACGAGCAGTACTTC. Encoded protein: CASSPWDRISYEQYF.

This clonotype was observed at least ten times. This chain joins TRBV28 and TRBJ2-5, with D perhaps TRBD1 (5 bases). The length of the CDR3 is 15 residues. V shed 6 bases and J shed 7 bases, with 21 bases lying between them. CDR1 and CDR2 (germline): MDHEN, SYDVKM. In DNA form, the CDR3 reads TGTGCCAGCAGCCCTACCCCCTCAGGGTTTGTGACCCAGTACTTC. It yields the protein CASSPTPSGFVTQYF. The complete variable domain, with remaining parts taken from reference TRBV28 and TRBJ2-5, reads DVKVTQSSRYLVKRTGEKVFLECVQDMDHENMFWYRQDPGLGLRLIYFSYDVKMKEKGDIPEGYSVSREKKERFSLILESASTNQTSMYLCASSPTPSGFVTQYFGPGTRLLVL.